This TCR beta chain was sequenced in a study of technical replicates of blood from several donors. Here immunoSEQ multiplex PCR was the method, and the copy in TCRdb shows in-frame clones only, minus some. This sample has tens of thousands of clones; 93% occur once, and the top ten carry less than 0.3%. Germline V CDR1 and CDR2: LGHNA, YNFKEQ. With 3 bases removed from V and 1 base from J, the gap between germline ends came to 6 bases. CDR3 length: 14 amino acids. Sequenced: T cells isolated from PBMCs. This receptor was taken from a human donor in good health. This chain connects TRBV4-2 to TRBJ2-2; D possibly corresponds to TRBD1 (5 bases). For the CDR3, the DNA is TGTGCCAGCAGCCAGACAGAGAACACCGGGGAGCTGTTTTTT. This codes for CASSQTENTGELFF.